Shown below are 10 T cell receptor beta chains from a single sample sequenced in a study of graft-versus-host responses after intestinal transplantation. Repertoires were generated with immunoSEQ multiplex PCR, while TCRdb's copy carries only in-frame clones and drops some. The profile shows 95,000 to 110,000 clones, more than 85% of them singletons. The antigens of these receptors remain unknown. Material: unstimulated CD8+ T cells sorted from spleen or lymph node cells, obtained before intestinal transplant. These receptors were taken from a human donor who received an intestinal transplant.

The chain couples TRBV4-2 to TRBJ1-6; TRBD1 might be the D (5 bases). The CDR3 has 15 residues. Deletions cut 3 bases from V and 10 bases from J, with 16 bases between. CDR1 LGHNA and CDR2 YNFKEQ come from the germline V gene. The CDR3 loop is CASSQSGERGSPLHF. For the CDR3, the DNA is TGTGCCAGCAGCCAGAGTGGGGAGAGGGGATCACCCCTCCACTTT.

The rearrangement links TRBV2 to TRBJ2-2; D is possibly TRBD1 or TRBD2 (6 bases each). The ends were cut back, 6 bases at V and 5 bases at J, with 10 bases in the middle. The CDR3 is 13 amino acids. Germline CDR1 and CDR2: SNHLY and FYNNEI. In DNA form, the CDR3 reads TGTGCCAGCAGACAGGGAGGAACCGGGGAGCTGTTTTTT. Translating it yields CASRQGGTGELFF.

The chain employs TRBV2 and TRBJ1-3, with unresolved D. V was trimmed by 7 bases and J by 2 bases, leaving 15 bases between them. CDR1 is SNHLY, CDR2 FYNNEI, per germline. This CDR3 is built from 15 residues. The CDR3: CASTDTPRAGNTIYF. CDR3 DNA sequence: TGTGCCAGCACCGACACTCCCCGGGCTGGAAACACCATATATTTT.

The CDR3 nucleotides read TGTGCCAGCAGCTTAGCTCAGGGGGGGGCCTACGAGCAGTACTTC. This encodes CASSLAQGGAYEQYF. This chain links TRBV7-6 with TRBJ2-5; D possibly uses TRBD1 or TRBD2 (7 bases each). Gene TRBJ2-7 matches the end of the DNA better, so the J call may be wrong. This CDR3 has 15 residues. Germline-derived CDR1 and CDR2 are SGHVS and FNYEAQ.

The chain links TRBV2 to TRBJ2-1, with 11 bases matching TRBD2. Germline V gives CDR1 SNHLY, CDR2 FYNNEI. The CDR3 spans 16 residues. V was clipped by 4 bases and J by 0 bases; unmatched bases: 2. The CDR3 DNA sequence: TGTGCCAGCAGTGCACTAGCGGGGGTCTCCTACAATGAGCAGTTCTTC. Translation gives CASSALAGVSYNEQFF. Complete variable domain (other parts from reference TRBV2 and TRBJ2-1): EPEVTQTPSHQVTQMGQEVILRCVPISNHLYFYWYRQILGQKVEFLVSFYNNEISEKSEIFDDQFSVERPDGSNFTLKIRSTKLEDSAMYFCASSALAGVSYNEQFFGPGTRLTVL.

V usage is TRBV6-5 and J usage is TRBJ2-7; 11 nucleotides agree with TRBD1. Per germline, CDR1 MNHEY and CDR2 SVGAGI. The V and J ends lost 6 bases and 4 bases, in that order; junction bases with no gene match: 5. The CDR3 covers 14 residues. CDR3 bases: TGTGCCAGCAGCCCGGGACAGGGGGTTTACGAGCAGTACTTC. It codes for CASSPGQGVYEQYF.

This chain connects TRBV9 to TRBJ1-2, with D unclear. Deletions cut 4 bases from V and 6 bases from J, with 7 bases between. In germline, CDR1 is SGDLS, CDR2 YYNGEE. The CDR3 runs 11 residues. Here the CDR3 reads CASSKNHGYTF. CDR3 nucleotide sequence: TGTGCCAGCAGCAAGAACCATGGCTACACCTTC.

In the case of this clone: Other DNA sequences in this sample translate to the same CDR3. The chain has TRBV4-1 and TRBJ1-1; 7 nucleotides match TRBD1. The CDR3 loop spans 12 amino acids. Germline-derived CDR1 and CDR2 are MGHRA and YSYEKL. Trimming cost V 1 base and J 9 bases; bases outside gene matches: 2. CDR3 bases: TGCGCCAGCAGCCAAGGGACAGGTCAAGCTTTCTTT. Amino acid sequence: CASSQGTGQAFF.

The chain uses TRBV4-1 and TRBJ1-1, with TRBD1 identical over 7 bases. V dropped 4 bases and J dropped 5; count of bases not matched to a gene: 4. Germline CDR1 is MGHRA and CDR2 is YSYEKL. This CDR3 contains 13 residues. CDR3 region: CASSLTGKTEAFF. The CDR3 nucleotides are TGCGCCAGCAGCCTGACAGGGAAGACTGAAGCTTTCTTT.

The chain's CDR3 is CASSLGNYGYTF. Written as DNA, the CDR3 is TGTGCCAGTAGTCTGGGAAACTATGGCTACACCTTC. V and J are TRBV19 and TRBJ1-2; D ambiguous. The CDR3 is 12 residues long. The germline V gene encodes CDR1 LNHDA and CDR2 SQIVND (reference sequence). Trimming pared 5 bases from V and 2 bases from J, leaving 6 bases between.